The 15 T cell receptor beta chains in this list originate from one sample, sequenced in a study of response to subunit inactivated influenza vaccine. One entry per CDR3 protein results from TCRdb running MiXCR on the RT-PCR reads. Of about 700,000 distinct CDR3 sequences in the sample, about 15% were seen once. Sequencing was performed on PBMCs from blood, taken roughly 15 days before vaccination. The receptors come from a man aged 50 to 59 who received an inactivated influenza vaccine.

J is TRBJ2-7 and V is TRBV7-9; D is unclear. The germline V gene encodes CDR1 SEHNR and CDR2 FQNEAQ (reference sequence). Trimming removed 5 bases from V and 1 base from J, with 15 bases in between. This CDR3 is 15 amino acids long. In DNA form, the CDR3 reads TGTGCCAGCAGCCCCGTGTTCAGTGGATCCTACGAGCAGTACTTC. Translated: CASSPVFSGSYEQYF.

The rearrangement uses TRBV20-1 and TRBJ2-4; 8 nucleotides agree with TRBD1. CDR1 DFQATT and CDR2 SNEGSKA come from the germline V gene (reference sequence). V was clipped by 1 base and J by 2 bases; unmatched bases: 4. The CDR3 loop spans 15 amino acids. CDR3 in amino acids: CSARATGVTKNIQYF. The DNA for the CDR3 is TGCAGTGCTAGAGCGACAGGGGTAACCAAAAACATTCAGTACTTC.

Only a few counts were recorded for this clonotype. The gene calls are TRBV6-2 or TRBV6-3 and TRBJ2-7; 9 nucleotides line up with TRBD2. There are 16 residues in the CDR3. The ends lost 7 bases at V and 6 bases at J; junction bases unmatched: 16. The V gene's germline CDR1 is MNHEY and CDR2 SVGEGT. DNA for the CDR3: TGTGCCAGCACCAACTCCTTTGGACTAGCGATAGGCGAGCAGTACTTC. As protein: CASTNSFGLAIGEQYF.

This clonotype was detected only a few times. The rearrangement links TRBV4-3 to TRBJ2-4; 10 bases are a match to TRBD2. This CDR3 comprises 16 residues. Per the germline V gene, CDR1 is LGHNA and CDR2 is YSLEER. J lost 2 bases, V lost 0 bases, and 1 base had no gene match. Written as DNA, the CDR3 is TGCGCCAGCAGCCAAGAACTAGCGGGACCCAAAAACATTCAGTACTTC. The encoded protein is CASSQELAGPKNIQYF.

The CDR3 DNA follows: TGCAGTGCTATGCTAGCGGGAGCTCCGGGGGAGCTGTTTTTT. Protein product: CSAMLAGAPGELFF. V usage is TRBV20-1 and J usage is TRBJ2-2; 10 bases align to TRBD2. The CDR3 length is 14 residues. CDR1 DFQATT and CDR2 SNEGSKA come from the germline V gene (reference sequence). V lost 4 bases, J lost 8 bases, and 7 bases stayed unmatched.

In this sample, this clonotype turned up many times. This chain joins TRBV7-8 and TRBJ1-5; TRBD1 aligns across 9 bases. Trimming took 5 bases from V and 7 from J; bases not matched to a gene: 12. The CDR3 is made up of 16 amino acids. The germline V gene has CDR1 SGHVS and CDR2 FQNEAQ. The CDR3 DNA sequence: TGTGCCAGCAGCCTTGAGGGACAGGGAATTTGGCAGCCCCAGCATTTT. Translating gives CASSLEGQGIWQPQHF.

This clonotype came up a few times. V gene TRBV5-1 combines with J gene TRBJ1-2, with unresolved D. CDR1 and CDR2 (germline): SGHRS, YFSETQ. The V and J ends lost 0 bases and 2 bases respectively, with 11 bases between them. The CDR3 consists of 15 residues. CDR3 amino acids: CASSLESARNYGYTF. CDR3 bases: TGCGCCAGCAGCTTGGAGTCAGCGCGAAACTATGGCTACACCTTC.

V usage is TRBV24-1 and J usage is TRBJ1-2; D uncertain. Germline V gene data show CDR1 as KGHDR and CDR2 as SFDVKD. This CDR3 contains 11 residues. The V end lost 4 bases, the J end lost 4 bases, and 3 bases lay between the germline ends. CDR3 sequence reads: CATSDLYGYTF. CDR3 coding DNA: TGTGCCACCAGTGACCTCTATGGCTACACCTTC.

This clonotype turned up a few times. The chain is built from TRBV28 and TRBJ1-5; 7 bases are shared with TRBD1. V dropped 5 bases and J dropped 2; count of bases not matched to a gene: 15. CDR3 size: 18 residues. Germline CDR1 and CDR2: MDHEN and SYDVKM. The DNA for the CDR3 is TGTGCCAGCAGTCTGCCGGGACAGAATAGGTTGGGCAATCAGCCCCAGCATTTT. It is translated as CASSLPGQNRLGNQPQHF.

To note about this clonotype: This sequence may be a read error, since a much larger clone differs from it by one base. The rearrangement joins TRBV20-1 to TRBJ2-7; D uncertain. In germline, CDR1 is DFQATT, CDR2 SNEGSKA (reference sequence). There are 10 residues in the CDR3. CDR3 region: CSVLKMEQYF. CDR3 DNA: TGCAGCGTGTTAAAAATGGAGCAGTACTTC.

There are a few counts of this clonotype. J is TRBJ2-7 and V is TRBV6-1; 8 nucleotides line up with TRBD1. From germline, CDR1 is MNHNS and CDR2 SASEGT. Trimming removed 4 bases from V and 1 base from J; junction bases left unmatched: 6. The CDR3 has 15 amino acids. The CDR3 bases are TGTGCCAGCAGTGTTCGGACAGGGAAGTCCTACGAGCAGTACTTC. Its translation: CASSVRTGKSYEQYF.

This clonotype was seen a handful of times. This chain connects TRBV29-1 to TRBJ1-1, with 7 bases fitting TRBD1. This CDR3 is built from 14 residues. Germline V CDR1 and CDR2: SQVTM, ANQGSEA. Unmatched junction bases numbered 8, after V lost 6 bases and J lost 1 base. The CDR3 here is CSVATGATNTEAFF. The CDR3 DNA reads TGCAGCGTGGCAACAGGGGCAACGAACACTGAAGCTTTCTTT.

The gene calls are TRBV27 and TRBJ2-2; D is possibly TRBD1 (5 bases). The CDR3 loop spans 16 amino acids. The V end was cut by 0 bases, the J end by 8 bases, with 16 bases between. From germline, CDR1 is MNHEY and CDR2 SMNVEV (reference sequence). CDR3 coding DNA: TGTGCCAGCAGTTTATCGATTGGCAGGGTTGGAGGGGAGCTGTTTTTT. Protein: CASSLSIGRVGGELFF.

The CDR3 nucleotides read TGCAGTGCTACCTTCCTTGGGGGCTATTACGAGCAGTACTTC. It codes for CSATFLGGYYEQYF. V usage is TRBV20-1 and J usage is TRBJ2-7; tentatively, D is TRBD1 (6 bases). The CDR3 is made up of 14 amino acids. V was trimmed by 4 bases and J by 4 bases, leaving 17 bases between them. Germline CDR1 is DFQATT and CDR2 is SNEGSKA (reference sequence).

This clonotype was counted only a few times. V gene TRBV6-5 combines with J gene TRBJ1-4; tentative D call: TRBD1 (6 bases). Germline V lookup: CDR1 MNHEY, CDR2 SVGAGI. V lost 0 bases to trimming and J lost 8 bases, with 13 bases between them. The CDR3 consists of 15 residues. CDR3 amino acids: CASSYSWGAREKLFF. In DNA, the CDR3 is TGTGCCAGCAGTTACTCGTGGGGGGCCAGGGAAAAACTGTTTTTT.